Listed below are T cell receptor beta chains from one sample, sequenced in a study of cytomegalovirus exposure and HLA in healthy donors. The protocol was immunoSEQ multiplex PCR, while the TCRdb copy is restricted to in-frame clones and leaves out a portion. Of approximately 180,000 clones detected, around 80% appear once; the ten largest clones hold about 12%. The source material was PBMCs. The receptors shown here come from a woman aged 45 to 65 in good health and CMV-seropositive. CDR3s include the opening cysteine and the closing phenylalanine or tryptophan. Fields, in order: clone size, CDR3 length, D gene, J gene, V gene, CDR3 protein, CDR3 DNA. A D gene is named only where the DNA matches it firmly. Some rows have no size entry. The others give once, few or many, or a class for an expanded clone.

NA,15,NA,TRBJ2-2,TRBV5-1,CASRLGTHATGELFF,TGCGCCAGCAGGTTGGGGACTCATGCCACCGGGGAGCTGTTTTTT
once,16,TRBD2,TRBJ2-7,TRBV5-1,CASSKRTAGGYYEQYF,TGCGCCAGCAGCAAACGAACGGCGGGGGGGTACTACGAGCAGTACTTC
NA,13,NA,TRBJ1-2,TRBV7-2,CASSSGHFYGYTF,TGTGCCAGCAGCTCGGGACACTTCTATGGCTACACCTTC
NA,17,TRBD2,TRBJ2-1,TRBV29-1,CSVEGLAGLYSYNEQFF,TGCAGCGTTGAAGGGCTAGCGGGCCTCTACTCCTACAATGAGCAGTTCTTC
NA,13,TRBD1,TRBJ1-2,TRBV2,CASSEAGQHGYTF,TGTGCCAGCAGTGAGGCGGGACAGCATGGCTACACCTTC
NA,13,NA,TRBJ1-2,TRBV6-1,CASSEVADYGYTF,TGTGCCAGCAGTGAAGTAGCGGACTATGGCTACACCTTC
NA,16,NA,TRBJ1-3,TRBV7-2,CASSPGRGISGNTIYF,TGTGCCAGCAGCCCCGGACGGGGAATCTCTGGAAACACCATATATTTT
NA,13,NA,TRBJ2-5,TRBV11-2,CASSLALKETQYF,TGTGCCAGCAGCTTAGCTCTAAAAGAGACCCAGTACTTC
NA,13,NA,TRBJ2-4,TRBV10-3,CAISSGLLNIQYF,TGTGCCATCAGCTCGGGACTCCTAAACATTCAGTACTTC
few,11,NA,TRBJ2-1,TRBV5-6,CASRTGSEQFF,TGTGCCAGCAGAACAGGGAGTGAGCAGTTCTTC
NA,16,TRBD1,TRBJ2-3,TRBV7-6,CASSLSPGQGPDTQYF,TGTGCCAGCAGCCTTTCTCCGGGACAGGGGCCAGATACGCAGTATTTT
NA,15,NA,TRBJ1-4,TRBV6-1,CASSSIGAVGEKLFF,TGTGCCAGCAGCTCTATAGGGGCAGTCGGTGAAAAACTGTTTTTT
few,14,NA,TRBJ1-5,TRBV19,CASSIAGVDQPQHF,TGTGCCAGTAGTATAGCAGGGGTGGATCAGCCCCAGCATTTT
few,12,NA,TRBJ2-1,TRBV29-1,CSGGDRYNEQFF,TGCAGCGGGGGGGACAGATACAATGAGCAGTTCTTC
NA,15,TRBD2,TRBJ2-3,TRBV18,CASSSGGLAGDTQYF,TGTGCCAGCTCATCAGGGGGACTAGCGGGTGATACGCAGTATTTT
few,13,NA,TRBJ2-5,TRBV5-1,CASSLSREETQYF,TGCGCCAGCAGCTTGTCCAGGGAAGAGACCCAGTACTTC